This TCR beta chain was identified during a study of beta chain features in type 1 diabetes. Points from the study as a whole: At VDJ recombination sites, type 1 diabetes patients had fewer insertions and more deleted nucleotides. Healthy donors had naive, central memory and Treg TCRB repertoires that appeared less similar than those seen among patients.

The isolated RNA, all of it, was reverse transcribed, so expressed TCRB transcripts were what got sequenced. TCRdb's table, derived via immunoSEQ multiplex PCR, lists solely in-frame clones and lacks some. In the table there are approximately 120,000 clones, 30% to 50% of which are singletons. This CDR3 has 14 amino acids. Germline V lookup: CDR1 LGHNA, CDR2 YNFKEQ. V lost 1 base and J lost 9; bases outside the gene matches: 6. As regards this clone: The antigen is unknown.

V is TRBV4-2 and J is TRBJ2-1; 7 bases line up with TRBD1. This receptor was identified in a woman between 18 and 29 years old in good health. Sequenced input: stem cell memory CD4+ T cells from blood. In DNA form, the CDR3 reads TGTGCCAGCAGCCAAGTATCTTCAGGGGGTGAGCAGTTCTTC. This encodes CASSQVSSGGEQFF.